Given below is one T cell receptor (beta chain) in context. Its antigen is unidentified. These data originate in a study of cytomegalovirus exposure and HLA in healthy donors. Across the whole study: The 120 validation repertoires used the same platform as the approximately 700 first-cohort repertoires (as reported by a later analysis). Whole-study findings and limits: Accounts indicate the classifier identified cytomegalovirus status with strong specificity and sensitivity. The tendency of first-cohort TCR clusters to co-occur in the 120 or so validation repertoires was the finding of a later analysis.

Sequenced by immunoSEQ multiplex PCR; TCRdb stores in-frame clones only, minus some. The table has over 200,000 clones, 83% seen once. The donors were part of the validation cohort of some 120 subjects. That cohort was separate from the first cohort, which comprised fewer than 800 subjects. The TCR comes from a woman aged 18-29 years in good health and CMV-seronegative. Sequenced material: PBMCs.

The CDR3 bases are TGTGCCTGGAATCGGGGCGTGCAAGGTTCACCCCTCCACTTT. It codes for CAWNRGVQGSPLHF. The rearrangement joins TRBV30 to TRBJ1-6; D is possibly TRBD1 (5 bases). This CDR3 is built from 14 residues. The germline V gene has CDR1 GTSNPN and CDR2 SVGIG (reference sequence). Trimming removed 4 bases at V and 9 bases at J, with 16 bases between.